Detailed here is one T cell receptor beta chain. This specimen belongs to a study of blood T cell repertoires in COVID-19. Turning to the study itself: The samples span acute and convalescent COVID-19 from the United States, Italy and Spain.

The germline V gene encodes CDR1 MNHNS and CDR2 SASEGT. The V gene lost 1 base and the J gene lost 10 bases, with 13 bases spanning the gap. This CDR3 has 14 residues. Generated by immunoSEQ multiplex PCR, the TCRdb table keeps only in-frame clones and is missing some. The repertoire holds about 160,000 clones, with roughly four fifths as singletons. The rearrangement uses TRBV6-1 and TRBJ1-4; possible D gene TRBD1, 6 bases. The source material was peripheral blood. This sequence originates from a man aged 70 or older who had recovered from COVID-19. The chain's CDR3 is CASSEGIRGGKLFF. The CDR3 DNA reads as TGTGCCAGCAGTGAAGGAATTAGGGGGGGAAAACTGTTTTTT.